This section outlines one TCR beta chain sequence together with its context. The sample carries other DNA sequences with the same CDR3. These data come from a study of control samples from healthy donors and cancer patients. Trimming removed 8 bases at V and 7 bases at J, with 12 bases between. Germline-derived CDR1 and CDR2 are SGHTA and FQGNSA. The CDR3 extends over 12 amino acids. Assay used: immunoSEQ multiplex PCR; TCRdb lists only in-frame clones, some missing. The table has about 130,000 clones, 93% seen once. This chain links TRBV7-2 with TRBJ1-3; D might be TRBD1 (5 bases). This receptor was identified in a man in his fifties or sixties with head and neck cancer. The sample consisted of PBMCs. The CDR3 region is CASSSAGNTIYF. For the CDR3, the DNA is TGTGCCAGCTCCTCGGCAGGGAACACCATATATTTT.